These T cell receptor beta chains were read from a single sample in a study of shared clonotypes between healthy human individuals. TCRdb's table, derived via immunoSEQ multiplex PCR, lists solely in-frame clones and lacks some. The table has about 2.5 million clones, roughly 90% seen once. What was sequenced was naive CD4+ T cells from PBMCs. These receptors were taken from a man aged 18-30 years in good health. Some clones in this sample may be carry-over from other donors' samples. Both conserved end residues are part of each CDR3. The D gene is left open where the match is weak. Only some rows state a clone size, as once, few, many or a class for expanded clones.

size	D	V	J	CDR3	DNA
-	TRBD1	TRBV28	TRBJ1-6	CASSFPNTGVFSPLHF	TGTGCCAGCAGTTTTCCCAATACAGGGGTGTTTTCACCCCTCCACTTT
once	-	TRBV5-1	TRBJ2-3	CASSLLPDTQYF	TGCGCCAGCAGCTTGTTACCGGATACGCAGTATTTT
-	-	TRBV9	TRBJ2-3	CASSLTGTALTDTQYF	TGTGCCAGCAGCTTGACCGGGACGGCCCTCACAGATACGCAGTATTTT
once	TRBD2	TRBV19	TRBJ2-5	CASSIRGEGPGETQYF	TGTGCCAGTAGTATCCGGGGGGAGGGCCCGGGTGAGACCCAGTACTTC
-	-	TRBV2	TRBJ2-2	CASSGDTGELFF	TGTGCCAGCAGTGGAGACACCGGGGAGCTGTTTTTT
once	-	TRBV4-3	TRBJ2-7	CASSQDQGGPPYEQYF	TGCGCCAGCAGCCAAGATCAGGGGGGCCCTCCCTACGAGCAGTACTTC
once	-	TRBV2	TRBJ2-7	CASRRGPIYEQYF	TGTGCCAGCAGGCGGGGACCGATCTACGAGCAGTACTTC
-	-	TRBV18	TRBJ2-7	CASSPGLTRTPEQYF	TGTGCCAGCTCACCAGGACTGACGCGTACACCCGAGCAGTACTTC
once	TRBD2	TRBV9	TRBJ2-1	CASSPTLGTSAPLDNEQFF	TGTGCCAGCAGCCCTACCCTCGGGACTAGCGCGCCGCTGGACAATGAGCAGTTCTTC
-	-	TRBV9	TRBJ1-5	CASSVTNSDQPQHF	TGTGCCAGCAGCGTAACAAACAGCGATCAGCCCCAGCATTTT
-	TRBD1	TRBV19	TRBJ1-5	CASSVPGIGQGLRSIFVSNQPQHF	TGTGCCAGTAGTGTCCCCGGAATTGGACAGGGTCTGCGTAGCATCTTTGTTAGCAATCAGCCCCAGCATTTT
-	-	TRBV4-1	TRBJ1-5	CASRPAMSGGGGNQPQHF	TGCGCCAGCCGCCCCGCTATGAGTGGGGGCGGAGGCAATCAGCCCCAGCATTTT
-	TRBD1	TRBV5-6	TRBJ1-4	CASSLARRGPRILNEKLFF	TGTGCCAGCAGCTTGGCCCGCAGGGGGCCAAGGATACTTAATGAAAAACTGTTTTTT
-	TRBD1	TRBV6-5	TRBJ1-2	CASRQTGRRKNGYTF	TGTGCCAGCAGACAGACAGGGAGGCGAAAGAATGGCTACACCTTC
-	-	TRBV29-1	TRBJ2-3	CSARRTDTQYF	TGCAGCGCACGGCGGACAGATACGCAGTATTTT
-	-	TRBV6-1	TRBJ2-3	CASRMVGGPDTQYF	TGTGCCAGCAGGATGGTGGGGGGCCCAGATACGCAGTATTTT
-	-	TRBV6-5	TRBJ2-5	CASSYSIWGIGETQYF	TGTGCCAGCAGTTACTCGATTTGGGGGATCGGGGAGACCCAGTACTTC
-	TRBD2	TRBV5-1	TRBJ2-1	CASRRGTSHEQFF	TGCGCCAGCAGGCGAGGGACTAGCCATGAGCAGTTCTTC
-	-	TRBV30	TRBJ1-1	CAWSDDNTEAFF	TGTGCCTGGAGTGACGATAACACTGAAGCTTTCTTT
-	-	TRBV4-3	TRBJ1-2	CASSQDRNNYGYTF	TGCGCCAGCAGCCAGGACAGAAATAACTATGGCTACACCTTC
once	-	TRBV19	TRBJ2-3	CASSISERLGIDTQYF	TGTGCCAGTAGTATTTCGGAGAGACTCGGGATAGATACGCAGTATTTT
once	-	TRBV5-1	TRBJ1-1	CASSLHRDSTEAFF	TGCGCCAGCAGCTTGCACAGGGATAGCACTGAAGCTTTCTTT
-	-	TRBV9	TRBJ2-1	CASSRPSGGFSYNEQFF	TGTGCCAGCAGCCGACCAAGTGGCGGGTTTTCCTACAATGAGCAGTTCTTC
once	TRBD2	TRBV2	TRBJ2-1	CASSSRRETSPYNEQFF	TGTGCCAGCAGCTCCCGCCGCGAGACTAGCCCATACAATGAGCAGTTCTTC
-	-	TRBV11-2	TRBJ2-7	CASSLSGVLTYEQYF	TGTGCCAGCAGCTTATCAGGGGTCCTAACCTACGAGCAGTACTTC
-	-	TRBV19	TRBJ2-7	CASRNIEGGSYEQYF	TGTGCCAGTAGAAATATTGAGGGCGGTTCCTACGAGCAGTACTTC
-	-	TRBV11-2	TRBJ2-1	CASSLWGQREAEQFF	TGTGCCAGCAGCTTGTGGGGACAACGGGAGGCTGAGCAGTTCTTC
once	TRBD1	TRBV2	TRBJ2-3	CASSGQGVSTDTQYF	TGTGCCAGCAGTGGACAGGGGGTCAGCACAGATACGCAGTATTTT
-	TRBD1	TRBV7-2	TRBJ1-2	CASSHISGTGGNYGYTF	TGTGCCAGCAGCCACATTTCCGGGACAGGGGGGAACTATGGCTACACCTTC
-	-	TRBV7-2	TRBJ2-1	CASSLGGGTPTYNEQFF	TGTGCCAGCAGCTTAGGAGGTGGGACCCCCACCTACAATGAGCAGTTCTTC
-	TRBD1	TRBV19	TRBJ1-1	CASRKQGGGSPEAFF	TGTGCCAGTAGAAAACAGGGGGGTGGCTCTCCTGAAGCTTTCTTT
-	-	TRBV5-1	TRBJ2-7	CASSLVGQSYEQYF	TGCGCCAGCAGCTTGGTTGGACAGTCTTACGAGCAGTACTTC
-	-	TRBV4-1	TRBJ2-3	CASSPDSGDTQYF	TGCGCCAGCAGCCCCGATTCCGGAGATACGCAGTATTTT
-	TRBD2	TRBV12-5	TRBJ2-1	CASGMGAGGPNIYNEQFF	TGTGCTAGTGGTATGGGAGCGGGAGGCCCAAACATTTACAATGAGCAGTTCTTC
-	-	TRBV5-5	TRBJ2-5	CASSRWGRLGGETQYF	TGTGCCAGCAGCCGCTGGGGGCGGCTCGGCGGAGAGACCCAGTACTTC
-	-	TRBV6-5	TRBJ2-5	CASSYKKAATQYF	TGTGCCAGCAGTTACAAGAAGGCTGCAACTCAGTACTTC
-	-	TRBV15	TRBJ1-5	CATSPGPDQPQHF	TGTGCCACCAGCCCCGGGCCTGATCAGCCCCAGCATTTT
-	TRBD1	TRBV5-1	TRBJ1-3	CASSPQGIGGNTIYF	TGCGCCAGCAGCCCACAGGGGATAGGTGGAAACACCATATATTTT
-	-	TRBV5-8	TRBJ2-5	CASSLAPQETQYF	TGTGCCAGCAGCTTGGCACCACAAGAGACCCAGTACTTC
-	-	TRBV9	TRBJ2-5	CASSVGGHFQETQYF	TGTGCCAGCAGCGTAGGGGGACATTTTCAAGAGACCCAGTACTTC
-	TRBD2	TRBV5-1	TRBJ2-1	CASSPRTSSYNEQFF	TGCGCCAGCAGCCCCCGGACTAGCTCCTACAATGAGCAGTTCTTC
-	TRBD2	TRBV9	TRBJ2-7	CASSVGGRAVRDEQYF	TGTGCCAGCAGCGTGGGCGGGAGGGCTGTTCGGGACGAGCAGTACTTC
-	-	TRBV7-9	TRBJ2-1	CASSSVYKSSYNEQFF	TGTGCCAGCAGCTCGGTTTACAAAAGCTCCTACAATGAGCAGTTCTTC
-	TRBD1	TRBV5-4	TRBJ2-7	CASSLGQGISYEQYF	TGTGCCAGCAGCCTGGGACAGGGTATATCCTACGAGCAGTACTTC
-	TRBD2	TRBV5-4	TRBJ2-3	CASSRSVSGRQANTQYF	TGTGCCAGCAGCCGATCAGTGAGCGGGAGACAGGCTAACACGCAGTATTTT
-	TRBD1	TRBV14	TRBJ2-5	CASSQGQGAWETQYF	TGTGCCAGCAGCCAAGGGCAGGGGGCATGGGAGACCCAGTACTTC
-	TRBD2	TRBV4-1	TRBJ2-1	CASSLGLTSGYSYNEQFF	TGCGCCAGCAGCCTGGGGTTGACTAGCGGGTACTCCTACAATGAGCAGTTCTTC
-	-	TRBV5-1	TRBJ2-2	CASSRGGHNTGELFF	TGCGCCAGCAGTAGGGGGGGACACAACACCGGGGAGCTGTTTTTT
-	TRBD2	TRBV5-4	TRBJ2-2	CASSLVAGGLVTGELFF	TGTGCCAGCAGCTTAGTAGCGGGAGGTTTGGTCACCGGGGAGCTGTTTTTT